The following is a T cell receptor beta chain sequence with its context. Its matching antigen is unknown. This record belongs to a study of CD8 T cells in ankylosing spondylitis. Trimming took off 2 bases at V and 7 bases at J, with 12 bases between the two ends. This CDR3 is built from 14 residues. Looked up from germline, CDR1 is MNHEY and CDR2 is SMNVEV (reference sequence). Quantitative 5'-RACE with molecular barcodes generated TCR beta libraries. Each CDR3 protein is one row after TCRdb ran MiXCR on the 5' RACE reads. The sample records almost 400,000 distinct CDR3 sequences, 20% to 25% being singletons. Whole-study findings and limits: The authors reported significant enrichment of disease-linked clones in matched ankylosing spondylitis synovial fluid. Characteristic, it appeared, of ankylosing spondylitis blood was a TCR beta motif of several highly homologous variants. Clones linked to the disease showed a CD8+ phenotype. They occurred at relatively low frequencies in peripheral blood.

The specimen was blood, either unsorted or a sorted T cell fraction (not recorded which). The chain has TRBV27 and TRBJ1-5; D gene unclear. This TCR was sampled from a male donor with ankylosing spondylitis. CDR3 protein: CASSLVPAEQPQHF. In nucleotides, the CDR3 is TGTGCCAGCAGTTTAGTTCCCGCGGAACAGCCCCAGCATTTT.